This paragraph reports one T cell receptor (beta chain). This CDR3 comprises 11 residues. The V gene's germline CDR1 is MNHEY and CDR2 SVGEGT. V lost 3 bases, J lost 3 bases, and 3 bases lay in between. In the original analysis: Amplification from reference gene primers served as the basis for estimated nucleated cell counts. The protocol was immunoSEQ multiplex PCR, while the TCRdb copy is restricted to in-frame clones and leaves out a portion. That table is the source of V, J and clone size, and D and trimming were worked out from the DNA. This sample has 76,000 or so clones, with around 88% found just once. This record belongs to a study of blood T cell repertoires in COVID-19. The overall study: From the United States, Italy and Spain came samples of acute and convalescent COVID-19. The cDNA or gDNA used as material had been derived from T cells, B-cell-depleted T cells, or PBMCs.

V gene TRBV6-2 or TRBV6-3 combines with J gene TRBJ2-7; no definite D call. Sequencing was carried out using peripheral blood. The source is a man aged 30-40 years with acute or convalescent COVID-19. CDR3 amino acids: CASSYRYEQYF. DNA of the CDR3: TGTGCCAGCAGTTATCGCTACGAGCAGTACTTC.